This T cell receptor (beta chain) originates from a study of vaccination and CD4 T cells after COVID-19. Points on this clonotype: Its antigen is not identified.

The Oncomine TCR Beta short-read assay sequenced DNA from cultured CD4+ T cells. TCRdb used MiXCR to reprocess the PCR reads, holding one entry per CDR3 protein. Of 6,500 or so distinct CDR3 sequences in the sample, around half were seen once. Noted treatment: roughly ten-day PBMC culture with coronavirus spike peptide pools or control peptides (ViraFEST assay). The unexposed donor's CD4+ T cells were collected before the COVID-19 pandemic (2011-2018). Some 2 million PBMCs were grown per well alongside 9 to 10 IU/ml IL-2 and roughly 9.3 ug/ml peptide pools. Germline values: CDR1 SGHVS, CDR2 FNYEAQ. Trimming pared 2 bases from V and 2 bases from J, leaving 12 bases between. The CDR3 is 15 residues long.

Sequencing used CD4+ T cells from blood, cultured in vitro. The sequence was collected from a human donor in good health. The chain recombines TRBV7-6 with TRBJ1-2; unclear D gene. The CDR3 reads CASSLSSQENYGYTF. The CDR3, as DNA: TGTGCCAGCAGCTTATCTTCGCAGGAGAACTATGGCTACACCTTC.